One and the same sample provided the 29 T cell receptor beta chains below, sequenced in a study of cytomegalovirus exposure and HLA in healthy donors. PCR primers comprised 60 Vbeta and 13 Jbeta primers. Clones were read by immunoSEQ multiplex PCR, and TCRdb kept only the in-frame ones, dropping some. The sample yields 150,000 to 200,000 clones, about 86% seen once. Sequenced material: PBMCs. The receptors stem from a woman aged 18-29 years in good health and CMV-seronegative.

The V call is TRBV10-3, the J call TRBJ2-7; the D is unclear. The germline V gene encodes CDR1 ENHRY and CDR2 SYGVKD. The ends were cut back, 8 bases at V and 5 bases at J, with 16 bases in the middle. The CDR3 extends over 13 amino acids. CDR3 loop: CAIHDIRYDEQYF. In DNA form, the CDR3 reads TGTGCCATCCATGACATTAGGTACGACGAGCAGTACTTC.

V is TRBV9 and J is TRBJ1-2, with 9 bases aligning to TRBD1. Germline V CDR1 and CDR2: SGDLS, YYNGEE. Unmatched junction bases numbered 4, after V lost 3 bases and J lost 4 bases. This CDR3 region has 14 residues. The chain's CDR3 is CASSGWDRAYGYTF. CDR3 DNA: TGTGCCAGCAGCGGGTGGGACAGGGCCTATGGCTACACCTTC.

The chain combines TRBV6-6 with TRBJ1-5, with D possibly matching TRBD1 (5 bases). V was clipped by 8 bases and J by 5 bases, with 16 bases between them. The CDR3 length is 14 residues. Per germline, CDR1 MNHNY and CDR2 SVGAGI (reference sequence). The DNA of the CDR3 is TGTGCCAGCCTTCGGACCCCAGGGCATCAGCCCCAGCATTTT. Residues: CASLRTPGHQPQHF.

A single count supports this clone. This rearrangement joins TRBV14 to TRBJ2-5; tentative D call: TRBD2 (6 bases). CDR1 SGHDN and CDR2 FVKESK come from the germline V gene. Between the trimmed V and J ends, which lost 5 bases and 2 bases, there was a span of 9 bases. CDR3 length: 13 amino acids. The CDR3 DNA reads TGTGCCAGCAGCGTGGGACTTCAAGAGACCCAGTACTTC. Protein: CASSVGLQETQYF.

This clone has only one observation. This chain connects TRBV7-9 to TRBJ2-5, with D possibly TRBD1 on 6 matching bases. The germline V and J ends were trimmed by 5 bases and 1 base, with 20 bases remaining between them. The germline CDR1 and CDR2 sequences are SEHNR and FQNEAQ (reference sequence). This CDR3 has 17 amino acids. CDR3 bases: TGTGCCAGCAGCCCCTCCCCGGGTGGCAGGGGCCAAGAGACCCAGTACTTC. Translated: CASSPSPGGRGQETQYF.

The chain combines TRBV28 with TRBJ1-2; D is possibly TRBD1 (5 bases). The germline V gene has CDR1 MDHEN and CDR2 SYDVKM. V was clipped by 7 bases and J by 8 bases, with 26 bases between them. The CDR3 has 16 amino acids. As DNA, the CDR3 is TGTGCCAGCATCCCAGAAATAGGGGTTCAGATAAGGGGCTACACCTTC. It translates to CASIPEIGVQIRGYTF.

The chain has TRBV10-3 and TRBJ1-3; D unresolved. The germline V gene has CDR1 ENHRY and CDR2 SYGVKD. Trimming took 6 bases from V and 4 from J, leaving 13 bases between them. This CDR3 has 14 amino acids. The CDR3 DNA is TGTGCCATCAGCACTGACAAATTCGGAAACACCATATATTTT. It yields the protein CAISTDKFGNTIYF.

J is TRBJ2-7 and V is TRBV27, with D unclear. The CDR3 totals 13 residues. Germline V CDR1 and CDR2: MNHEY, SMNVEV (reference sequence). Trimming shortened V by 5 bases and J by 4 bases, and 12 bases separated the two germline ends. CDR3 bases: TGTGCCAGCAGTCCCGGGTCTTTATACGAGCAGTACTTC. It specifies CASSPGSLYEQYF.

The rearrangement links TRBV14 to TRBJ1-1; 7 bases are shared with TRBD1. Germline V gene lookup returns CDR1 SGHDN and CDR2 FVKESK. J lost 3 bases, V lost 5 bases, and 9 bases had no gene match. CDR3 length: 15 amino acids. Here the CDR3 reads CASSLTQGLYTEAFF. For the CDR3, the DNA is TGTGCCAGCAGCTTAACACAGGGGTTGTACACTGAAGCTTTCTTT. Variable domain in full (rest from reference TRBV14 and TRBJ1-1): EAGVTQFPSHSVIEKGQTVTLRCDPISGHDNLYWYRRVMGKEIKFLLHFVKESKQDESGMPNNRFLAERTGGTYSTLKVQPAELEDSGVYFCASSLTQGLYTEAFFGQGTRLTVV.

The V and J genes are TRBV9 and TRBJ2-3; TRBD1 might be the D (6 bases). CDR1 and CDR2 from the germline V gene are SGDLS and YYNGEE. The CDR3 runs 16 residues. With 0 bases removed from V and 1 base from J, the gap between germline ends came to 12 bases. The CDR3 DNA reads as TGTGCCAGCAGCGTAGATGGCAGGGGCCGCACAGATACGCAGTATTTT. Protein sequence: CASSVDGRGRTDTQYF.

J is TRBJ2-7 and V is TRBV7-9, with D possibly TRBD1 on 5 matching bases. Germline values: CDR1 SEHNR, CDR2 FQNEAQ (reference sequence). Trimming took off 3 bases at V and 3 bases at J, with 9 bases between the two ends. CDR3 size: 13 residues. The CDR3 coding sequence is TGTGCCAGCAGCTTGGCAGGGATCTACGAGCAGTACTTC. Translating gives CASSLAGIYEQYF.

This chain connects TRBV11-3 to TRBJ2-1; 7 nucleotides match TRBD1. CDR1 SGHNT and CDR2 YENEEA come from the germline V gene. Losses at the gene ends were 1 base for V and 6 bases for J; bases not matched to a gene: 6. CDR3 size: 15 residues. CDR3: CASSLGAGGVNEQFF. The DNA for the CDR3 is TGTGCCAGCAGCTTAGGGGCAGGGGGAGTCAATGAGCAGTTCTTC.

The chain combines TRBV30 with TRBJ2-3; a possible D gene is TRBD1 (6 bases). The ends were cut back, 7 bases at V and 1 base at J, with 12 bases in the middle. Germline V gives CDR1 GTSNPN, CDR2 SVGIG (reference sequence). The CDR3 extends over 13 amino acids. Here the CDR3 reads CASTGSGTDTQYF. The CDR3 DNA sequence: TGTGCCTCGACAGGTTCTGGCACAGATACGCAGTATTTT.

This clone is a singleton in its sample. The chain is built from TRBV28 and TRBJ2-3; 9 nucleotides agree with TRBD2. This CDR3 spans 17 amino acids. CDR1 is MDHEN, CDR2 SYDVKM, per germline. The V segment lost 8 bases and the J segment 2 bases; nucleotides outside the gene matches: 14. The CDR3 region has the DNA TGTGCCAGCCGAGATCCCTCCCGCGGGAGGGCCACAGATACGCAGTATTTT. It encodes CASRDPSRGRATDTQYF.

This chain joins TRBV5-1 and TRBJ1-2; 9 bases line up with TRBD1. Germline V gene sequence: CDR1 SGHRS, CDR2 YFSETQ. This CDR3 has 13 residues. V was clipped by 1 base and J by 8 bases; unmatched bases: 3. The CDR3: CASSLRQGEGYTF. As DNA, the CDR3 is TGCGCCAGCAGCTTGAGACAGGGGGAAGGCTACACCTTC.

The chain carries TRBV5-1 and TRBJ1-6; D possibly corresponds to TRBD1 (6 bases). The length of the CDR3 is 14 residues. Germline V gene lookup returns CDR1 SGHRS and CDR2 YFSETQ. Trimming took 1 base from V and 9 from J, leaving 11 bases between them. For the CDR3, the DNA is TGCGCCAGCAGCTTGCTCCAGGGGCCTTCACCCCTCCACTTT. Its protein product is CASSLLQGPSPLHF. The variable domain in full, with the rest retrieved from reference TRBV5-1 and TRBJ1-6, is KAGVTQTPRYLIKTRGQQVTLSCSPISGHRSVSWYQQTPGQGLQFLFEYFSETQRNKGNFPGRFSGRQFSNSRSEMNVSTLELGDSALYLCASSLLQGPSPLHFGNGTRLTVT.

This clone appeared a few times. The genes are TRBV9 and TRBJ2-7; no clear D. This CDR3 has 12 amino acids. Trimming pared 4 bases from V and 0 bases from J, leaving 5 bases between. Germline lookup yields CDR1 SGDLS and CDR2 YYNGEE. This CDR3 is CASSPSSYEQYF. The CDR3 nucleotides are TGTGCCAGCAGCCCTAGCTCCTACGAGCAGTACTTC.

The CDR3 loop reads CASSWASRGPELNTEAFF. For the CDR3, the DNA is TGTGCCAGCAGCTGGGCCAGCAGGGGCCCAGAGTTGAACACTGAAGCTTTCTTT. The chain has TRBV5-6 and TRBJ1-1; tentatively, D is TRBD1 (6 bases). CDR1 is SGHDT, CDR2 YYEEEE, per germline. This CDR3 is built from 18 residues. Trimming took off 3 bases at V and 0 bases at J, with 21 bases between the two ends.

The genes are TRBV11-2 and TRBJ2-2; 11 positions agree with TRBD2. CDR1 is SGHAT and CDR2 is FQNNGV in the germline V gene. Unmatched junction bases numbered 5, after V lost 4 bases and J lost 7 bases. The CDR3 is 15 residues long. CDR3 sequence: CASSSYSGRGGELFF. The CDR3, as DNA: TGTGCCAGCAGCTCCTATAGCGGGAGGGGCGGGGAGCTGTTTTTT.

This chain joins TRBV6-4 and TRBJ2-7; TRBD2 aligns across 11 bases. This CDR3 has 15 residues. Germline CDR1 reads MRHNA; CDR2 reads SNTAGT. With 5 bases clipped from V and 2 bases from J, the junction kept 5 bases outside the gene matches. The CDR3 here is CASSLAGGPPYEQYF. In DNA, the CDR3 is TGTGCCAGCAGTTTAGCGGGGGGGCCTCCCTACGAGCAGTACTTC.

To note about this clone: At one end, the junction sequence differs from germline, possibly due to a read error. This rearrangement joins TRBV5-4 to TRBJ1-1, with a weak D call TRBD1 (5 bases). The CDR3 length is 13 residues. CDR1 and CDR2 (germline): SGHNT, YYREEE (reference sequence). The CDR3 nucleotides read TGTGCCAGCAGATTGGGGGTGGACACTAAAGCTTTCTTT. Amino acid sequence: CASRLGVDTKAFF.

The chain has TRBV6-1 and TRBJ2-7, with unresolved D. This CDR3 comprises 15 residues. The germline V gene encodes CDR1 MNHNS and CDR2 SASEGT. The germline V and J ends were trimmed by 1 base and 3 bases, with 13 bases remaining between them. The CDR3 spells CASSEDYRRGYEQYF. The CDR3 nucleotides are TGTGCCAGCAGTGAAGACTACCGAAGAGGCTACGAGCAGTACTTC.

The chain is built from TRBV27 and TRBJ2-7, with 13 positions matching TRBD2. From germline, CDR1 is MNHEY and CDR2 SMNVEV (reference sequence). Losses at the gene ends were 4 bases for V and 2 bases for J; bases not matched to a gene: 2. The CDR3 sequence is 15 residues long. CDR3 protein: CASSSGLAGAYEQYF. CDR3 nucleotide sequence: TGTGCCAGCAGTTCAGGACTAGCGGGGGCCTACGAGCAGTACTTC.

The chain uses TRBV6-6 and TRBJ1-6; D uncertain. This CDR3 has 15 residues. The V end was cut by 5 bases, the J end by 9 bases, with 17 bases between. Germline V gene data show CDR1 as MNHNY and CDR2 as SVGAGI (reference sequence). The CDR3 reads CASSPPSDSISPLHF. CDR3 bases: TGTGCCAGCAGTCCGCCTTCAGATAGCATTTCACCCCTCCACTTT.

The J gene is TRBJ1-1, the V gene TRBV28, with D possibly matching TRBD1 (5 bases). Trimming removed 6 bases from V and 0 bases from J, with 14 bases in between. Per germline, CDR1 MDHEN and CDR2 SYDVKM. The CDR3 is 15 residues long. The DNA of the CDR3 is TGTGCCAGCAGCTTTGGCTCACAGGTGAACACTGAAGCTTTCTTT. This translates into CASSFGSQVNTEAFF.

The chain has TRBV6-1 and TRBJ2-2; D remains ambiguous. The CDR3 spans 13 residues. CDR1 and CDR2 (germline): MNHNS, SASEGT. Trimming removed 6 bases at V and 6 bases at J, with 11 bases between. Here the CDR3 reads CASSHSGPGELFF. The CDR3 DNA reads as TGTGCCAGCAGCCACAGTGGGCCCGGGGAGCTGTTTTTT.

The CDR3 is CASSLFTVTGGITFNYGYTF. CDR3 sequence (DNA): TGTGCCAGCAGTTTATTTACGGTGACAGGGGGGATTACGTTTAACTATGGCTACACCTTC. V is TRBV28 and J is TRBJ1-2; 9 bases agree with TRBD1. CDR1 MDHEN and CDR2 SYDVKM come from the germline V gene. The V segment lost 1 base and the J segment 1 base; nucleotides outside the gene matches: 16. The CDR3 is 20 residues long.

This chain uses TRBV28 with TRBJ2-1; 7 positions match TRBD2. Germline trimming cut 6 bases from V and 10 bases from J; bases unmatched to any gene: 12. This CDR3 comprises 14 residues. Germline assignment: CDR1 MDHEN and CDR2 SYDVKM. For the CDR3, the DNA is TGTGCCAGCAGCCCCGGGACTAATAAAGAGGAGCAGTTCTTC. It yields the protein CASSPGTNKEEQFF.

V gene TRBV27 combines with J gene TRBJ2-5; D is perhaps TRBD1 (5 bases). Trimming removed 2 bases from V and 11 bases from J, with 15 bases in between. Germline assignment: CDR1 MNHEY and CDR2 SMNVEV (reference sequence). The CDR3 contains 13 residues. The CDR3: CASSLGAGVGQYF. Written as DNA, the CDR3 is TGTGCCAGCAGTTTAGGGGCCGGCGTAGGGCAGTACTTC.